What follows is one T cell receptor beta chain and its context. Its antigen is still unknown. The data were taken from a study of T cell responses to AZD1222 COVID-19 vaccine. Looking at the study overall: Second-dose intervals of approximately 4 or approximately 12 weeks were pooled. The study, taken as a whole, reports: The study found vaccine-associated CD4 TCRs spanning spike, dominant at 160-218 and 743-854. Donors skewed white British and female; clonal diversity was possibly underestimated. None of the repertoires were sampled until the peak T cell response had passed.

Some clones are missing from TCRdb's copy, which holds only in-frame ones; the method was immunoSEQ multiplex PCR. The sample has more than 85,000 clones; 80% to 90% are singletons. CDR1 and CDR2 (germline): MDHEN, SYDVKM. The CDR3 totals 13 residues. The V end was cut by 5 bases, the J end by 3 bases, with 10 bases between. This receptor was identified in an adult in good health. Sequences were derived from peripheral blood, sampled on day 0 of AZD1222 vaccination. The chain has TRBV28 and TRBJ1-1; the D gene is possibly TRBD1 (6 bases). CDR3 coding DNA: TGTGCCAGCAGTAACAGGGCCCACACTGAAGCTTTCTTT. Its protein product is CASSNRAHTEAFF.